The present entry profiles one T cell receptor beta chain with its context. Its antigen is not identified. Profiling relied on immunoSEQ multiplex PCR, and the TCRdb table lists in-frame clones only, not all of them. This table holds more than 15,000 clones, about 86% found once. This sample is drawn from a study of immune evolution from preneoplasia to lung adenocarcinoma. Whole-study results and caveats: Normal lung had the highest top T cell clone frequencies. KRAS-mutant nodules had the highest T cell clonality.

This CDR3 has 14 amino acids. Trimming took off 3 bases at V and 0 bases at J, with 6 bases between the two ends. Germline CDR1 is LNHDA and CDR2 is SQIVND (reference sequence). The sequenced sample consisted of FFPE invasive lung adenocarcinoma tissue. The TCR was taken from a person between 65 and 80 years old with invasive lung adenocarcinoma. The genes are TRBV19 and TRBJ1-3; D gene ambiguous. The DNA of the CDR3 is TGTGCCAGTAGTATTGGGTTCTCTGGAAACACCATATATTTT. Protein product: CASSIGFSGNTIYF.